These 10 T cell receptor beta chains originate from one sample sequenced in a study of blood T cell repertoires in COVID-19. Data came from immunoSEQ multiplex PCR; TCRdb stores just in-frame clones and leaves some out. The sample includes fewer than 350,000 clones, 75% to 90% seen only once; the top ten take 10% to 15%. Sequencing was performed on peripheral blood. All receptors derive from a woman in her 70s with COVID-19, enrolled during active disease.

The chain carries TRBV10-1 and TRBJ2-2; perhaps TRBD1 as D (6 bases). V shed 8 bases and J shed 7 bases, with 20 bases lying between them. The CDR3 covers 15 residues. CDR1 WNHNN and CDR2 SYGVQD come from the germline V gene (reference sequence). The CDR3 region is CASCVGQGSIGELFF. The CDR3 DNA reads as TGCGCCAGCTGCGTCGGGCAGGGGAGTATCGGGGAGCTGTTTTTT.

The rearrangement uses TRBV10-3 and TRBJ2-5; D unresolved. Trimming shortened V by 0 bases and J by 5 bases, and 10 bases separated the two germline ends. The CDR3 is 14 amino acids. CDR1 and CDR2 (germline): ENHRY, SYGVKD. The CDR3 is CAISESTSGETQYF. CDR3 coding DNA: TGTGCCATCAGTGAGTCTACCTCCGGGGAGACCCAGTACTTC.

In this sample, this clone turned up a few times. This chain links TRBV4-1 with TRBJ2-4; TRBD1 agrees at 8 bases. Looked up from germline, CDR1 is MGHRA and CDR2 is YSYEKL. This CDR3 region has 15 residues. V gave up 1 base and J gave up 9 bases; unmatched junction bases: 8. The CDR3 loop reads CASSQAPTGDSIQYF. CDR3 bases: TGCGCCAGCAGCCAAGCTCCGACAGGGGATAGCATTCAGTACTTC.

The table lists this clone with a count of one. The rearrangement uses TRBV4-1 and TRBJ1-2; 9 nucleotides match TRBD1. V shed 6 bases and J 6 bases; nucleotides not matched to a gene: 11. The CDR3 runs 15 residues. CDR1 is MGHRA, CDR2 YSYEKL, per germline. CDR3: CASRAYRDREDGYTF. The CDR3 bases are TGCGCCAGCAGAGCATACCGGGACAGGGAAGATGGCTACACCTTC.

The CDR3 is CASRGQGAPGSQPQHF. CDR3 coding DNA: TGTGCCAGTAGGGGACAGGGGGCGCCGGGCAGCCAGCCCCAGCATTTT. This sequence joins TRBV19 and TRBJ1-5, with 12 bases aligning to TRBD1. From germline, CDR1 is LNHDA and CDR2 SQIVND (reference sequence). V shed 6 bases, J shed 7 bases, and the junction held 10 bases outside the gene matches. The CDR3 consists of 16 residues.

The rearrangement links TRBV12-5 to TRBJ2-5, with a weak D call TRBD1 (6 bases). From germline, CDR1 is LGHNT and CDR2 FRNRAP. This CDR3 has 17 amino acids. Trimming took 6 bases from V and 0 from J, leaving 20 bases between them. CDR3 bases: TGTGCTAGTGGATCTTCAAATCGGGACACTCACCAAGAGACCCAGTACTTC. Translated: CASGSSNRDTHQETQYF.

J is TRBJ1-2 and V is TRBV4-1; 7 nucleotides line up with TRBD1. The germline gives CDR1 MGHRA, CDR2 YSYEKL. J lost 1 base, V lost 2 bases, and 25 bases had no gene match. The CDR3 extends over 22 amino acids. CDR3 DNA sequence: TGCGCCAGCAGCCAATTCCGGGACAGCTCAGCCGAGTATGCGGTATATAACTATGGCTACACCTTC. Protein: CASSQFRDSSAEYAVYNYGYTF.

The rearrangement links TRBV6-5 to TRBJ1-5, with a tentative D call TRBD1 (5 bases). This CDR3 is built from 15 residues. The germline V gene has CDR1 MNHEY and CDR2 SVGAGI. Trimming pared 5 bases from V and 1 base from J, leaving 12 bases between. The CDR3 DNA sequence: TGTGCCAGCAGTCTCAGTGGGGCCAGCAATCAGCCCCAGCATTTT. Amino acid sequence: CASSLSGASNQPQHF.

The rearrangement uses TRBV6-5 and TRBJ1-4, with D perhaps matching TRBD1 (6 bases). Germline V lookup: CDR1 MNHEY, CDR2 SVGAGI. V was clipped by 5 bases and J by 8 bases, with 12 bases between them. The CDR3 runs 13 residues. Written as DNA, the CDR3 is TGTGCCAGCAGTCCAGGGGATAGAGAAAAACTGTTTTTT. Protein: CASSPGDREKLFF.

This clone has a handful of counts. The chain has TRBV19 and TRBJ2-7; 12 bases agree with TRBD1. CDR1 LNHDA and CDR2 SQIVND come from the germline V gene (reference sequence). The ends lost 7 bases at V and 5 bases at J; junction bases unmatched: 9. The CDR3 consists of 15 residues. CDR3 nucleotide sequence: TGTGCCAGTACCCGAACCGGGACAGGGGGCAACGAGCAGTACTTC. Translating it yields CASTRTGTGGNEQYF.